The 4 T cell receptor beta chains presented below share a single source sample, sequenced in a study of T cell responses to AZD1222 COVID-19 vaccine (dated by TCRdb to about 2021). Libraries were made using the immunoSEQ multiplex PCR assay. Entries here come from immuneACCESS through TCRdb and include only in-frame sequences with V and J called. Some clones fail to appear in such tables; in the studies checked, an unresolved V gene covers under half of the shortfall, and the cause of the remainder is unknown. Across this sample there are over 100,000 clones, with roughly 84% seen only once. The top ten clones comprise approximately 15% of the sample. The time point label here, explained by the study, means: baseline before first vaccination. Here the sequenced sample was peripheral blood, taken on day 0 of AZD1222 vaccination. These receptors were collected from an adult in good health.

DNA for the CDR3: TGTGCCAGCTCACCCCGGACAGGGGACAATCAGCCCCAGCATTTT. Its translation: CASSPRTGDNQPQHF. The chain uses TRBV18 and TRBJ1-5; TRBD1 matches at 9 bases. In germline, CDR1 is KGHSH, CDR2 LQKENI. Unmatched junction bases numbered 3, after V lost 3 bases and J lost 3 bases. The CDR3 totals 15 residues.

The chain joins TRBV3-1 (or the pseudogene TRBV3-2) to TRBJ1-1; D remains ambiguous. The CDR3 is 14 amino acids. Between the trimmed V and J ends, which lost 2 bases and 4 bases, there was a span of 11 bases. Germline values: CDR1 LGHDT, CDR2 YNNKEL (reference sequence). The DNA for the CDR3 is TGTGCCAGCAGCCAATCTCAGTGGGGCACTGAAGCTTTCTTT. Residues: CASSQSQWGTEAFF.

Here the CDR3 DNA reads TGCGCCAGCAGTGAGGGGGGCCACACCGGGGAGCTGTTTTTT. Translating it yields CASSEGGHTGELFF. This sequence joins TRBV5-1 and TRBJ2-2; D tentatively reads TRBD1 or TRBD2 (6 bases each). CDR1 is SGHRS and CDR2 is YFSETQ in the germline V gene. V was cut by 5 bases and J by 3 bases, with 11 bases left in between. CDR3 size: 14 residues. Drawing the rest from reference TRBV5-1 and TRBJ2-2, the complete variable domain is KAGVTQTPRYLIKTRGQQVTLSCSPISGHRSVSWYQQTPGQGLQFLFEYFSETQRNKGNFPGRFSGRQFSNSRSEMNVSTLELGDSALYLCASSEGGHTGELFFGEGSRLTVL.

CDR3 sequence: CATSDSDRSSYNEQFF. The CDR3 DNA is TGTGCCACCAGTGATTCGGACCGAAGCTCCTACAATGAGCAGTTCTTC. The rearrangement links TRBV24-1 to TRBJ2-1; no definite D call. This CDR3 has 16 amino acids. V dropped 2 bases and J dropped 0 bases, with 10 bases sitting between them. Germline assignment: CDR1 KGHDR and CDR2 SFDVKD.